This T cell receptor beta chain stems from a study of shared clonotypes between healthy human individuals. Study at large: Per-donor plates numbered three CD4 naive, three CD4 memory, two CD8 naive and one CD8 memory.

Methods used by the authors: Quality scores were absent from the junction-only immunoSEQ sequences, so filtering differed. The table came from immunoSEQ multiplex PCR; TCRdb's copy has only in-frame clones and leaves some out. V and J calls and clone size are as listed in that table; D and trimming were resolved from the DNA. The sample yields around 550,000 clones, less than 96% seen once. Study donors comprised healthy, HIV-negative adults devoid of recent acute infection or vaccination. Sequenced material: naive CD4+ T cells sorted from blood. Specified subset: CD45RA+ positively selected. The receptor comes from a woman aged 25-40 years in good health.

The CDR3 reads CASRGRQGGNTIYF. The CDR3 coding sequence is TGTGCCAGCAGGGGCCGACAGGGCGGAAACACCATATATTTT. The chain uses TRBV6-6 and TRBJ1-3; 7 nucleotides agree with TRBD1. CDR3 size: 14 residues. From germline, CDR1 is MNHNY and CDR2 SVGAGI (reference sequence). The V and J ends lost 6 bases and 4 bases, in that order; junction bases with no gene match: 6.